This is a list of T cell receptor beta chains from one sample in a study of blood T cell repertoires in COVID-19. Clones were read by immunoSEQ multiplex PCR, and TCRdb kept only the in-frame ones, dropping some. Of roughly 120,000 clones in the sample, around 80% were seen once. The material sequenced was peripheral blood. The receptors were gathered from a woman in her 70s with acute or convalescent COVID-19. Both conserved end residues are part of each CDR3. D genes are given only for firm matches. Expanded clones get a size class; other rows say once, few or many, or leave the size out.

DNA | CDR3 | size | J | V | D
TGTGCCAGTAGTGGAGGGGGCGCGGAAATCTATGGCTACACCTTC | CASSGGGAEIYGYTF | few | TRBJ1-2 | TRBV19 | TRBD1
TGTGCCAGCAGCCAAGTCGCAGGGATCTACGAGCAGTACTTC | CASSQVAGIYEQYF | NA | TRBJ2-7 | TRBV3-1/TRBV3-2 | NA
TGCGCCAGCAGCTCTAGCGGGGGAGCGCCCCATGAGCAGTTCTTC | CASSSSGGAPHEQFF | NA | TRBJ2-1 | TRBV5-1 | TRBD2
TGTGCCACCAGCTCCCAACTAGCGGGAGGCAATGAGCAGTTCTTC | CATSSQLAGGNEQFF | NA | TRBJ2-1 | TRBV24-1 | TRBD2
TGCGCCAGCAGCTTGGGTCAGACTAGCTCCTACGAGCAGTACTTC | CASSLGQTSSYEQYF | NA | TRBJ2-7 | TRBV5-1 | NA
TGTGCCTGGGAGCCCGGGACTAGCGGCACAGATACGCAGTATTTT | CAWEPGTSGTDTQYF | NA | TRBJ2-3 | TRBV30 | TRBD2
TGTGCCAGCAGCTTACCACTAGCGGGGTCAACGCAGTATTTT | CASSLPLAGSTQYF | NA | TRBJ2-3 | TRBV7-2 | TRBD2
TGTGCCAGCAGCTTAGTAACTGACAGGGAGACCCAGTACTTC | CASSLVTDRETQYF | NA | TRBJ2-5 | TRBV7-6 | NA
TGTGCCAGCGGGGACAGGGTCACAGATACGCAGTATTTT | CASGDRVTDTQYF | NA | TRBJ2-3 | TRBV14 | TRBD1
TGTGCCAGCAGTATCAATCCGGGACACCAAGCTTTCTTT | CASSINPGHQAFF | NA | TRBJ1-1 | TRBV12-3/TRBV12-4 | NA
TGTGCCTGGAGGAACCGGACTAGCGTTACCTACGAGCAGTACTTC | CAWRNRTSVTYEQYF | NA | TRBJ2-7 | TRBV30 | TRBD2